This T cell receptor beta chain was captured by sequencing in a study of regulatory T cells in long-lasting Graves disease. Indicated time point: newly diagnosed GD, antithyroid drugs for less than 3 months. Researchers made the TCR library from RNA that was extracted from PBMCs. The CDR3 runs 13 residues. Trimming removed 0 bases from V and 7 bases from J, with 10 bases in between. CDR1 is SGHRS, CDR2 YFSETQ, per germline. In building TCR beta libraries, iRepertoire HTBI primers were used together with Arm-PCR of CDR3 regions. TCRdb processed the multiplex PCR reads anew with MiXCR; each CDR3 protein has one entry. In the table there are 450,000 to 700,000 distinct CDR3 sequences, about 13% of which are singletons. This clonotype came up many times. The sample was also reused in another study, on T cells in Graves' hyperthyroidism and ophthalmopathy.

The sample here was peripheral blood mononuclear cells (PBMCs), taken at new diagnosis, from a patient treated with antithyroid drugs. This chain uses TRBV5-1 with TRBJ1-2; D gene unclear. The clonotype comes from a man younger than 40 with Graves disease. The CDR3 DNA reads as TGCGCCAGCAGCTTGGAACCGAACAGTGGCTACACCTTC. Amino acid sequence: CASSLEPNSGYTF. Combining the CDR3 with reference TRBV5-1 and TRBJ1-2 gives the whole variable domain KAGVTQTPRYLIKTRGQQVTLSCSPISGHRSVSWYQQTPGQGLQFLFEYFSETQRNKGNFPGRFSGRQFSNSRSEMNVSTLELGDSALYLCASSLEPNSGYTFGSGTRLTVV.